The 6 T cell receptor beta chains given below trace back to one sample, sequenced in a study of blood T cells in healthy people across ages. A second PCR, run for about 7 to 11 cycles, used a sample-barcoded 5' primer plus a J-beta primer mix. TCRdb called the 5' RACE reads again in MiXCR, with one record for every CDR3 protein. The sample carries 550,000 to 750,000 distinct CDR3 sequences, approximately 21% recorded once. Sequencing input: blood. The receptors shown here come from an older man in good health.

This clonotype was picked up a small number of times. The rearrangement joins TRBV19 to TRBJ2-5; the D gene is possibly TRBD2 (5 bases). Near its end, the DNA agrees better with TRBJ2-1, so the J call may be wrong. Germline values: CDR1 LNHDA, CDR2 SQIVND (reference sequence). The CDR3 has 15 residues. The CDR3 is CASRPPRGNYNEQFF. The CDR3 DNA follows: TGTGCCAGTAGGCCCCCCAGAGGGAACTACAATGAGCAGTTCTTC.

CDR3 residues: CASKSPGRIEAFF. CDR3 DNA sequence: TGTGCCAGCAAATCACCGGGACGGATTGAAGCTTTCTTT. This rearrangement joins TRBV12-3 or TRBV12-4 to TRBJ1-1; D may be TRBD1 (5 bases). The CDR3 has 13 amino acids. V was trimmed by 7 bases and J by 7 bases, leaving 16 bases between them.

This clonotype came up a few times. The chain's CDR3 is CATDWDLEQYF. The CDR3 nucleotides are TGTGCCACCGATTGGGATTTAGAGCAGTATTTT. The rearrangement links TRBV2 to TRBJ2-3; D gene unclear. V lost 10 bases and J 11 bases, leaving 16 bases between the germline ends. Looked up from germline, CDR1 is SNHLY and CDR2 is FYNNEI. The CDR3 is 11 amino acids.

A remark on this clonotype: A much more abundant neighbour one base away suggests this may be a read error. The genes are TRBV24-1 and TRBJ2-7; D is undetermined. The CDR3 has 11 residues. V was pared by 3 bases and J by 3 bases, with 2 bases between. Germline loops: CDR1 KGHDR, CDR2 SFDVKD. CDR3 sequence: CATSDDYEQYF. The CDR3 region has the DNA TGTGCCACCAGTGATGACTACGAGCAGTACTTC.

The chain combines TRBV6-1 with TRBJ2-5; 7 bases are a match to TRBD1. Matching the DNA end better, TRBJ2-7 makes the J call doubtful. Germline values: CDR1 MNHNS, CDR2 SASEGT. The CDR3 totals 15 residues. This chain's CDR3 is CASSESTGSVYEQYF. The CDR3 DNA sequence: TGTGCCAGCAGTGAGTCGACAGGGAGCGTCTACGAGCAGTACTTC.

The chain couples TRBV11-2 to TRBJ2-7; the match to TRBD1 covers 7 bases. The germline CDR1 and CDR2 sequences are SGHAT and FQNNGV. The CDR3 extends over 14 amino acids. V dropped 8 bases and J dropped 1; count of bases not matched to a gene: 8. The CDR3 nucleotides read TGTGCCAGCCGGGGAACAGGGGTTTCCTACGAGCAGTACTTC. It specifies CASRGTGVSYEQYF.